This T cell receptor beta chain was identified in a study of cytomegalovirus exposure and HLA in healthy donors (dated 2017 in TCRdb). Background on the whole study: According to an earlier analysis of 587 of the donors, 200 million or so T cells yielded some 120 million unique TCR beta sequences and about 300 Gb of sequence data. A separate validation cohort of roughly 130 different subjects was used in addition to the approximately 700-subject first cohort. The later analysis used no new phenotypic data to find candidate immune exposures, relying instead on TCR beta sequences and their occurrence across donors. The study aimed to test whether cataloging public T cell receptors could reveal signatures of past pathogen exposure. Among some 410 genotyped donors of the cohort, an average of roughly 230,000 unique TCR beta nucleotide sequences was sequenced per donor, of which roughly 17% were non-productive. All discovery cohort repertoires had been generated using a single sequencing platform. About 300 gigabases of sequencing data and 75 million to 85 million unique TCR sequences made up an early release that covered several hundred HLA-typed donors. Alongside the repertoire data, information on donor age, sex, ethnicity and CMV serostatus was compiled. An earlier analysis of several hundred of the donors used high-throughput TCR beta sequencing to judge whether each TCR beta V gene segment behaved as functional or pseudogenic. Of the approximately 400 genotyped donors, 75% to 85% were placed in the genetic ancestry cluster associated with self-reported Caucasian donors. In a later analysis, previously published TCR beta repertoires from 670 or so donors were re-analyzed and high-resolution HLA genotyping was added so that TCR occurrence patterns could be studied. A later genetic analysis took genome-wide SNP genotypes for about 55% of the roughly 670 donors and used that subset as a discovery cohort. Typing coverage varied by locus: roughly 629-640 donors for A, B, C, DRB1 and DQB1; around 560 for DQA1; some 610 for DPA1; about 450 for DPB1. The study combined high-throughput TCR immunosequencing, statistical association of individual TCRs with disease status, and machine learning to predict cytomegalovirus infection status. HLA typing included class I and class II loci at four-digit resolution. Five DR-DQ haplotypes were handled as single units for association and clustering because linkage in the cohort was strong. The T cell repertoires of several hundred subjects were profiled by immunosequencing and related to cytomegalovirus serostatus.

Library prep was done by the immunoSEQ multiplex PCR assay. For the multiplex PCR, a mixture combining 60 forward primers for TCR Vbeta segments and 13 reverse primers for TCR Jbeta segments was used. The CDR3 region of rearranged TCR beta genes was amplified from genomic DNA by a multiplex PCR assay. Amplified TCR beta libraries were sequenced as 87-base-pair reads on the Illumina HiSeq System. The published analysis was carried out like this. Across the roughly 640 repertoires, a later analysis counted tens of millions of unique TCR beta chains, around 11 million of which were shared by at least two donors. To remove PCR and sequencing errors, raw reads were error-corrected and collapsed into unique sequences using a nearest-neighbor algorithm that merged closely related sequences. CDR3 sequences were aligned to IMGT reference sequences to assign V, D and J gene segments. For a sequence to be retained, at least a six-nucleotide match to both a V gene segment and a J gene segment was required. Rearrangements were called productive when the CDR3 lacked stop codons and stayed in frame with V and J; all others were non-productive. CDR3 was defined according to IMGT convention as the region running from the second conserved V-encoded cysteine to the conserved J-encoded phenylalanine. In an earlier analysis of around 640 of the donors, sequences lacking an unambiguous match to a single V gene segment were excluded. In an earlier analysis of several hundred of the donors, V segments were called functional above 56.7% productive rearrangements and were called segregating when the between-donor standard deviation exceeded 5%. A statistical classification framework was built to diagnose cytomegalovirus status from the catalog of TCR beta chain sequences. A later analysis assigned V and J genes by comparing TCR nucleotide sequences with IMGT/GENE-DB human TR gene sequences. In a later analysis, CDR3 sequences and most-parsimonious VDJ recombination scenarios were assigned using the TCRdist pipeline. In a later analysis, each TCR beta chain was defined by its CDR3 amino acid sequence together with its V-gene family, and reads lacking a unique V-gene family were excluded. As a way to deal with suspected cross-contamination and a sequencing artifact, a later analysis dropped hundreds of nucleotide sequences that were highly shared and had low generation probability. In a later analysis, a clonal expansion index for each public chain was calculated from normalized within-repertoire ranks of inferred template counts. In a later analysis, generation probabilities were computed with a VDJ recombination model fitted to out-of-frame rearrangements, and the resulting probabilities were checked against IGoR. In a later analysis, hypergeometric tests were used to score TCR-TCR, TCR-HLA and TCR-CMV co-occurrence, with a repertoire-size bias correction applied to TCR pairs. In a later analysis, false discovery rates were estimated by permuting HLA or CMV assignments 20 times. In a later analysis, co-occurring TCRs were grouped with DBSCAN, and TCRdist sequence similarity was added when clustering was performed within HLA-allele-positive subsets. Co-occurrence clustering excluded repertoires with fewer than 30,000 or more than 120,000 public chains, plus five with anomalous nucleotide sharing. TCRdb carries this immuneACCESS record with in-frame sequences only. Its versions omit some clonotypes, under half of them owing to an unresolved V gene in the studies checked, with the rest unexplained. That table furnishes V, J and clone size, whereas the DNA furnished D and trimming. Present in this sample are about 240,000 clones, 80% to 85% of which were seen just once. Of the sample, less than 8.5% falls within the top ten clones.

The CDR3 numbers 15 residues from cysteine through phenylalanine. Only the CDR3 region is kept as DNA, spanning 45 bases read in frame from base 1. V is reduced by 0 bases and J by 5 bases, leaving a spacing of 13 bases between them. CDR1 MGHRA and CDR2 YSYEKL were looked up in the germline V gene. Remarks on this clone: Its recognized antigen is unknown. The sample holds no much larger clone one base away, and base qualities are not on file.

The paper's findings and limits, for the study overall: The study gave a list of 150 to 200 TCR beta chains associated with cytomegalovirus. Linkage disequilibrium might explain the correlated functional status among segregating V segments, but an unknown experimental factor could not be excluded. In a later analysis, TCR association rates were found to vary across HLA loci, with the most associated TCRs seen for DRB1 alleles and the fewest for HLA-C alleles. Most CMV-associated TCR beta chains appeared to be HLA-restricted in a later analysis, and the HLA associations seemed to be driven largely by CMV exposure. Across donors, most TCR sequences were observed very rarely, whereas some public TCRs were present in many individuals. When HLA alleles, especially DR and DQ, strongly co-occurred, attributing TCR associations to individual alleles was difficult. The authors suggested that the approach could potentially be generalized to other disease states and immunological phenotypes. In a later genetic analysis, a missense DCLRE1C variant was associated with V-gene and J-gene trimming of TCR beta chains, and the association was replicated in an independent cohort. Presence/absence analyses assumed roughly uniform sequencing depth across donors, an assumption that may not hold. In a later analysis, some 18,000 TCR beta sequences were associated with specific HLA alleles at a false discovery rate of 0.05. Because counts were too low, seventeen rarely observed V segments, including chromosome 9 orphons, were excluded from the earlier analysis of around 590 of the donors. Because the 87-base-pair reads could not distinguish some IMGT-functional V segments, including TRBV6-2 and TRBV6-3, those segments were excluded. In vitro tests confirmed that three of the cytomegalovirus-associated TCR beta chains recognize cytomegalovirus antigens. In both the original and validation cohorts, the classifier was reported to diagnose cytomegalovirus status with high specificity and sensitivity. Compared with equally common non-associated chains, HLA-associated TCR beta chains in a later analysis were more clonally expanded and had lower generation probabilities. A further reported finding was that TCR beta sequences accurately predicted the HLA-A and HLA-B alleles for most subjects in the first cohort. For the cohort, immune exposure information was limited to CMV serostatus. According to a later genetic analysis, donors in an Asian-associated ancestry cluster had fewer N-insertions in productive TCRs than the approximately 630-donor mean. According to a later analysis, parvovirus B19, influenza, CMV and Epstein-Barr virus appeared linked to several top co-occurrence clusters. The sequencing pipeline was judged likely to have produced a cluster of highly shared sequence variants as a technical artifact. Because some donors lacked HLA typing at each locus, the association tests relied only on the typed subset. This cohort had only TCR beta chains sequenced, and the lack of alpha or paired-chain data limited which features could be detected. In an earlier analysis of about 550 of the donors, most TCR beta V segments were observed in productive rearrangements about 87% or about 30% of the time, broadly matching IMGT annotations.

The cohort comprised approximately 700 healthy bone marrow donors. Cohort members were all nominally healthy when sampled, although unrecorded immune exposures were likely present. The donor tested CMV seropositive, placing the donor among the 250 to 300 seropositive members of the cohort. A peripheral blood sample was provided by each donor, and peripheral blood mononuclear cells were used for TCR beta sequencing. Genomic DNA extraction from the blood cell samples was performed with the Qiagen DNeasy Blood Extraction Kit. This TCR derives from an older woman in good health and CMV-seropositive. This chain joins TRBV4-1 to TRBJ2-5; a tentative D match to TRBD2 spans 5 bases. Sequencing was carried out using PBMCs. CDR3 loop: CASSQDMLAGETQYF. The sequence in DNA is TGCGCCAGCAGCCAAGATATGCTAGCTGGGGAGACCCAGTACTTC.